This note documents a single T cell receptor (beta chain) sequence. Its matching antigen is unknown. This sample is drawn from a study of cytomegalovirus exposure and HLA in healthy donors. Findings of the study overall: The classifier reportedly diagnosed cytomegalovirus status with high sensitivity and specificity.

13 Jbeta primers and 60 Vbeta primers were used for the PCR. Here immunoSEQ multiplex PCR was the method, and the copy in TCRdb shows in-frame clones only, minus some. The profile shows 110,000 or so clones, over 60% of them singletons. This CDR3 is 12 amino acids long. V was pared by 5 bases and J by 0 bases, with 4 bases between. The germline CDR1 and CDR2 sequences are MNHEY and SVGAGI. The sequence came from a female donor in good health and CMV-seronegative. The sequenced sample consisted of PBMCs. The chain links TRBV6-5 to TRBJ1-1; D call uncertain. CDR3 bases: TGTGCCAGCAGTACAGTGAACACTGAAGCTTTCTTT. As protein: CASSTVNTEAFF.